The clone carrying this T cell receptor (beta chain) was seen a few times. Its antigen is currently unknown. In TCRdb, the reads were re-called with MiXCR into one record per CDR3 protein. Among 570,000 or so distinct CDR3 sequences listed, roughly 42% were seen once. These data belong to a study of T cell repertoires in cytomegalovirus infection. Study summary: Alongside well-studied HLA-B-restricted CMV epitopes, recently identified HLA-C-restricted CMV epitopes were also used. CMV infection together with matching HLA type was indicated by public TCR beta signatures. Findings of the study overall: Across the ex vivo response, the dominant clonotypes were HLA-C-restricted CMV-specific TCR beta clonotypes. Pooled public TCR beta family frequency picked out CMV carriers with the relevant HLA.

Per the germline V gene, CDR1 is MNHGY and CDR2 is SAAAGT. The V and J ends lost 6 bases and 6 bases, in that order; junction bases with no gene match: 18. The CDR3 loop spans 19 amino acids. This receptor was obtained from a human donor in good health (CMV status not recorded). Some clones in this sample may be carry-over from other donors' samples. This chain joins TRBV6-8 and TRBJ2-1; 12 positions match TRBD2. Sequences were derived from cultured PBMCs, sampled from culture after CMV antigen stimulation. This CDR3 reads CASSPPASGRASFPNEQFF. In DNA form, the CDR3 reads TGTGCCAGCAGCCCCCCGGCTAGCGGGAGGGCGTCGTTCCCCAATGAGCAGTTCTTC.